Shown below are 14 T cell receptor beta chains from a single sample sequenced in a study of blood T cell repertoires in COVID-19. Profiled with immunoSEQ multiplex PCR; TCRdb holds only in-frame clones, not every one. Counted here are 250,000 to 300,000 clones, more than 70% occurring once; the ten biggest clones make up 10% to 12%. The sequencing sample was made of peripheral blood. The receptors stem from a woman in her 30s with COVID-19, enrolled during active disease.

V is TRBV5-1 and J is TRBJ2-2; 9 nucleotides align to TRBD1. V lost 4 bases, J lost 4 bases, and 8 bases stayed unmatched. Germline CDR1 is SGHRS and CDR2 is YFSETQ. The CDR3 loop spans 16 amino acids. The CDR3 region is CASSAYRGRLTGELFF. CDR3 nucleotides: TGCGCCAGCAGCGCATACAGGGGGCGCCTCACCGGGGAGCTGTTTTTT.

The chain combines TRBV30 with TRBJ1-1, with D unresolved. The CDR3 has 12 residues. Germline assignment: CDR1 GTSNPN and CDR2 SVGIG (reference sequence). The V and J ends lost 5 bases and 0 bases respectively, with 7 bases between them. DNA of the CDR3: TGTGCCTGGGTCAGTCTGAACACTGAAGCTTTCTTT. Translating it yields CAWVSLNTEAFF.

The gene calls are TRBV10-3 and TRBJ2-5, with a weak D call TRBD1 (6 bases). CDR1 ENHRY and CDR2 SYGVKD come from the germline V gene. V lost 3 bases, J lost 7 bases, and 15 bases lay in between. The CDR3 has 14 amino acids. CDR3 sequence: CAISDDRIQGTQYF. CDR3 bases: TGTGCCATCAGTGATGACAGGATACAGGGGACCCAGTACTTC.

This clone appeared a single time. V is TRBV4-1 and J is TRBJ2-2; D call uncertain. The CDR3 consists of 16 residues. V was shortened by 1 base and J by 4 bases, with 13 bases between the two germline ends. Per the germline V gene, CDR1 is MGHRA and CDR2 is YSYEKL. CDR3 sequence reads: CASSQVAALRTGELFF. As DNA, the CDR3 is TGCGCCAGCAGCCAAGTCGCAGCGCTTCGCACCGGGGAGCTGTTTTTT.

The rearrangement joins TRBV4-1 to TRBJ1-2; no reliable D call. The CDR3 loop spans 13 amino acids. In germline, CDR1 is MGHRA, CDR2 YSYEKL. Trimming stripped 4 bases from V and 4 bases from J, with 10 bases between. This chain's CDR3 is CASSPSVTYGYTF. DNA for the CDR3: TGCGCCAGCAGCCCCTCGGTTACCTATGGCTACACCTTC.

In this sample, this clone turned up once. The CDR3 DNA is TGTGCCAGCAGTACCCGCGGGACAGCTTATAATTCACCCCTCCACTTT. It is translated as CASSTRGTAYNSPLHF. This chain links TRBV28 with TRBJ1-6, with 7 bases lining up with TRBD1. The germline CDR1 and CDR2 sequences are MDHEN and SYDVKM. The CDR3 sequence is 16 residues long. V shed 5 bases and J 4 bases; nucleotides not matched to a gene: 8.

The V call is TRBV27, the J call TRBJ2-1; TRBD2 aligns across 7 bases. This CDR3 is built from 16 residues. Germline-derived CDR1 and CDR2 are MNHEY and SMNVEV (reference sequence). V lost 0 bases to trimming and J lost 2 bases; unmatched junction nucleotides: 4. DNA for the CDR3: TGTGCCAGCAGTTTATCGGCCGGGAGGCCCTACAATGAGCAGTTCTTC. Amino acid sequence: CASSLSAGRPYNEQFF.

Notes on this clone: Distinct nucleotide sequences in the sample also encode this CDR3. This chain links TRBV2 with TRBJ2-7; the D is unclear. The CDR3 sequence is 12 residues long. Trimming took 2 bases from V and 3 from J, leaving 5 bases between them. Germline V gives CDR1 SNHLY, CDR2 FYNNEI. In DNA form, the CDR3 reads TGTGCCAGCAGTGAAAGTAGCTACGAGCAGTACTTC. Protein product: CASSESSYEQYF.

This clone was detected a few times. This sequence joins TRBV28 and TRBJ1-5; possibly TRBD1 for D (6 bases). Looked up from germline, CDR1 is MDHEN and CDR2 is SYDVKM. The CDR3 covers 15 residues. V lost 6 bases to trimming and J lost 1 base, with 13 bases between them. The CDR3 region has the DNA TGTGCCAGCAGGCGGAGGACAGTGAGCAATCAGCCCCAGCATTTT. Translated: CASRRRTVSNQPQHF.

CDR3 region: CASSSTSGAETQYF. In DNA, the CDR3 is TGTGCCAGCAGCTCCACTAGCGGGGCAGAGACCCAGTACTTC. V and J are TRBV7-2 and TRBJ2-5, with TRBD2 matching over 10 bases. The CDR3 totals 14 residues. Germline-derived CDR1 and CDR2 are SGHTA and FQGNSA. Unmatched junction bases numbered 3, after V lost 4 bases and J lost 4 bases. Full variable domain (remainder filled in from reference TRBV7-2 and TRBJ2-5): GAGVSQSPSNKVTEKGKDVELRCDPISGHTALYWYRQSLGQGLEFLIYFQGNSAPDKSGLPSDRFSAERTGGSVSTLTIQRTQQEDSAVYLCASSSTSGAETQYFGPGTRLLVL.

The chain combines TRBV29-1 with TRBJ2-5; maybe TRBD2 (5 bases). CDR1 is SQVTM, CDR2 ANQGSEA, per germline. This CDR3 region has 15 residues. The germline V and J ends were trimmed by 7 bases and 7 bases, with 25 bases remaining between them. The CDR3 sequence: CSGVYGVMRCGTQYF. The CDR3 DNA sequence: TGCAGCGGGGTATACGGGGTCATGCGGTGTGGGACCCAGTACTTC.

Of note for this clone: One junction end disagrees with the germline gene, perhaps due to a read error. The chain employs TRBV3-1 (or the pseudogene TRBV3-2) and TRBJ2-3, with 7 bases identical to TRBD2. Germline CDR1 is LGHDT and CDR2 is YNNKEL (reference sequence). The CDR3 loop spans 15 amino acids. CDR3 residues: CASSQGVVAGDTQYF. The CDR3 bases are TGTGCCAGCAGTCAAGGGGTGGTAGCGGGAGATACGCAGTATTTT.

This clone showed up just a few times. The chain joins TRBV28 to TRBJ2-5; 8 nucleotides align to TRBD1. CDR1 MDHEN and CDR2 SYDVKM come from the germline V gene. CDR3 length: 12 residues. The V and J ends lost 8 bases and 4 bases, in that order; junction bases with no gene match: 3. Here the CDR3 DNA reads TGTGCCAGCGGACAGGGTCCAGAGACCCAGTACTTC. It codes for CASGQGPETQYF.

This clone appeared once. V usage is TRBV2 and J usage is TRBJ1-1; D is possibly TRBD1 (5 bases). Germline V gene data show CDR1 as SNHLY and CDR2 as FYNNEI. The CDR3 extends over 13 amino acids. Trimming cost V 6 bases and J 2 bases, with 10 bases left between them. CDR3 DNA: TGTGCCAGCAGGGGGACTGCCAACACTGAAGCTTTCTTT. Translated: CASRGTANTEAFF.